This TCR beta chain came from a study of CD8 T cells in Susac syndrome. Study-wide findings and caveats: The CD4+ T cell repertoires, which came from Susac syndrome patients, showed no sign of clonal expansion.

Germline lookup yields CDR1 DFQATT and CDR2 SNEGSKA (reference sequence). This CDR3 comprises 12 residues. V was shortened by 2 bases and J by 0 bases, with 5 bases between the two germline ends. TEMRA cells underwent FACS enrichment and CD8+ and CD4+ T cells underwent negative isolation. Worth noting for this clonotype: Its specificity is not known.

With random hexamers, reverse transcription was performed on about 0.5 to 1 ug of RNA. TCRdb reprocessed the immunoSEQ multiplex PCR reads via MiXCR and lists one record per CDR3 protein. The sample includes about 150,000 distinct CDR3 sequences, about 95% seen only once; the top ten take 0.15% to 0.2%. The sequenced material came from CD4+ T cells from PBMCs. The J gene is TRBJ2-7, the V gene TRBV20-1; D remains unclear. This TCR derives from a human donor with Susac syndrome. The CDR3 is CSARMDSYEQYF. DNA for the CDR3: TGCAGTGCTAGAATGGACTCCTACGAGCAGTACTTC.